What follows are 32 T cell receptor beta chains derived from one specimen sequenced in a study of shared clonotypes between healthy human individuals. The assay was immunoSEQ multiplex PCR, and TCRdb's table has in-frame clones only and misses some. The sample records about 2,500,000 clones, approximately 90% being singletons. Sequenced material: naive CD4+ T cells sorted from blood. Subset: CD45RA+ positively selected. The receptors come from a young man in good health.

The chain employs TRBV7-9 and TRBJ2-1; D remains unclear. The V gene's germline CDR1 is SEHNR and CDR2 FQNEAQ (reference sequence). CDR3 length equals 13 residues. V shed 6 bases and J shed 0 bases, with 6 bases lying between them. CDR3 residues: CASRMVSYNEQFF. CDR3 nucleotide sequence: TGTGCCAGCAGAATGGTCTCCTACAATGAGCAGTTCTTC. The complete variable domain, with remaining parts taken from reference TRBV7-9 and TRBJ2-1, reads DTGVSQNPRHKITKRGQNVTFRCDPISEHNRLYWYRQTLGQGPEFLTYFQNEAQLEKSRLLSDRFSAERPKGSFSTLEIQRTEQGDSAMYLCASRMVSYNEQFFGPGTRLTVL.

This rearrangement joins TRBV27 to TRBJ1-5; 8 nucleotides match TRBD1. Germline V gene sequence: CDR1 MNHEY, CDR2 SMNVEV (reference sequence). The CDR3 is 16 residues long. The trim removed 5 bases at V and 1 base at J, leaving 7 bases unmatched. The CDR3 coding sequence is TGTGCCAGCAGTCACAGGGGGGCCCTGAGCAATCAGCCCCAGCATTTT. Protein: CASSHRGALSNQPQHF.

This clone was observed a handful of times. The V call is TRBV18, the J call TRBJ1-1, with TRBD1 matching over 9 bases. Germline V gene sequence: CDR1 KGHSH, CDR2 LQKENI. This CDR3 spans 16 amino acids. With V trimmed by 6 bases and J by 4 bases, 12 bases remained unmatched. CDR3 nucleotides: TGTGCCAGCTCTCTCCGGGACAGGGCCCGTGGCACTGAAGCTTTCTTT. Encoded protein: CASSLRDRARGTEAFF.

CDR3 bases: TGTGCCAGCAGCGTAGGAGCGGGTGTATTCTCCTACGAGCAGTACTTC. Its translation is CASSVGAGVFSYEQYF. The rearrangement links TRBV9 to TRBJ2-7, with D maybe TRBD2 (6 bases). Germline-derived CDR1 and CDR2 are SGDLS and YYNGEE. V was pared by 0 bases and J by 0 bases, with 13 bases between. This CDR3 spans 16 amino acids.

The gene calls are TRBV23-1 and TRBJ2-2; TRBD1 matches at 10 bases. TRBV23-1 is marked as an open reading frame, function uncertain. The ends lost 4 bases at V and 0 bases at J; junction bases unmatched: 2. The CDR3 is 16 residues long. The CDR3 loop is CASSPGTGANTGELFF. The CDR3 region has the DNA TGCGCCAGCAGTCCCGGGACAGGGGCGAACACCGGGGAGCTGTTTTTT.

The chain recombines TRBV2 with TRBJ2-1, with 10 bases lining up with TRBD1. This CDR3 spans 16 amino acids. With V trimmed by 5 bases and J by 4 bases, 8 bases remained unmatched. From germline, CDR1 is SNHLY and CDR2 FYNNEI. The CDR3 DNA reads TGTGCCAGCAGTCCTCCGGGACAGGGGTATTACAATGAGCAGTTCTTC. It is translated as CASSPPGQGYYNEQFF. Based on the CDR3 plus reference TRBV2 and TRBJ2-1, the full variable domain is EPEVTQTPSHQVTQMGQEVILRCVPISNHLYFYWYRQILGQKVEFLVSFYNNEISEKSEIFDDQFSVERPDGSNFTLKIRSTKLEDSAMYFCASSPPGQGYYNEQFFGPGTRLTVL.

V gene TRBV25-1 combines with J gene TRBJ1-1; D unclear. Per the germline V gene, CDR1 is MGHDK and CDR2 is SYGVNS. V lost 7 bases and J lost 3, with 9 bases in between. The CDR3 runs 12 residues. For the CDR3, the DNA is TGTGCCAGCACGTTGTTGGACACTGAAGCTTTCTTT. Protein product: CASTLLDTEAFF.

This clone has a handful of counts. The sample has other DNA sequences that encode this CDR3 too. CDR3 sequence (DNA): TGCAGCGTTGAACAGGGAGGGACTGAAGCTTTCTTT. Amino acids: CSVEQGGTEAFF. The gene calls are TRBV29-1 and TRBJ1-1; TRBD1 might be the D (5 bases). The CDR3 is 12 residues long. Germline V lookup: CDR1 SQVTM, CDR2 ANQGSEA. The V end was cut by 2 bases, the J end by 5 bases, with 9 bases between.

The V call is TRBV7-9, the J call TRBJ2-5; D may be TRBD1 or TRBD2 (6 bases each). The CDR3 covers 17 residues. Per germline, CDR1 SEHNR and CDR2 FQNEAQ (reference sequence). Trimming shortened V by 5 bases and J by 5 bases, and 24 bases separated the two germline ends. CDR3 sequence (DNA): TGTGCCAGCAGCCCCACATGGTCGTTGGGGGCGGGGGAGACCCAGTACTTC. Its protein is CASSPTWSLGAGETQYF.

The chain carries TRBV13 and TRBJ2-5; D gene uncertain. Trimming shortened V by 5 bases and J by 3 bases, and 13 bases separated the two germline ends. Germline V gives CDR1 PRHDT, CDR2 FYEKMQ (reference sequence). The CDR3 is made up of 14 amino acids. DNA of the CDR3: TGTGCCAGCAGCCACCGGATGGGTGAAGAGACCCAGTACTTC. Protein product: CASSHRMGEETQYF.

Comment on this clone: Other DNA sequences in this sample translate to the same CDR3. The CDR3 region has the DNA TGCGCCAGCTCCCGAGACAGTCCCTACGAGCAGTACTTC. This translates into CASSRDSPYEQYF. The chain has TRBV5-1 and TRBJ2-7; TRBD1 is a possible D gene (5 bases). The CDR3 has 13 residues. V lost 7 bases and J 2 bases, leaving 13 bases between the germline ends. The germline gives CDR1 SGHRS, CDR2 YFSETQ.

V and J are TRBV10-3 and TRBJ2-5; 8 nucleotides line up with TRBD2. The germline V gene has CDR1 ENHRY and CDR2 SYGVKD. Trimming cost V 5 bases and J 3 bases; bases outside gene matches: 8. This CDR3 spans 15 amino acids. The CDR3 here is CAISRQAGGEETQYF. In DNA form, the CDR3 reads TGTGCCATCAGTCGACAGGCGGGGGGAGAAGAGACCCAGTACTTC.

This clone is a singleton in its sample. The rearrangement joins TRBV5-1 to TRBJ2-3; unclear D gene. Trimming took 4 bases from V and 0 from J, leaving 15 bases between them. This CDR3 comprises 16 residues. Looked up from germline, CDR1 is SGHRS and CDR2 is YFSETQ. CDR3 sequence: CASSLTPGYSTDTQYF. DNA of the CDR3: TGCGCCAGCAGCCTAACCCCGGGCTATAGCACAGATACGCAGTATTTT. Complete variable domain (other parts from reference TRBV5-1 and TRBJ2-3): KAGVTQTPRYLIKTRGQQVTLSCSPISGHRSVSWYQQTPGQGLQFLFEYFSETQRNKGNFPGRFSGRQFSNSRSEMNVSTLELGDSALYLCASSLTPGYSTDTQYFGPGTRLTVL.

The V call is TRBV11-2, the J call TRBJ2-1; the D gene is possibly TRBD2 (7 bases). The germline gives CDR1 SGHAT, CDR2 FQNNGV. V was shortened by 5 bases and J by 1 base, with 21 bases between the two germline ends. The CDR3 consists of 18 residues. CDR3 loop: CASSHYGGRLRSYNEQFF. CDR3 nucleotides: TGTGCCAGCAGCCACTACGGGGGGCGGTTAAGGTCCTACAATGAGCAGTTCTTC. The whole variable domain, remainder taken from reference TRBV11-2 and TRBJ2-1, is EAGVAQSPRYKIIEKRQSVAFWCNPISGHATLYWYQQILGQGPKLLIQFQNNGVVDDSQLPKDRFSAERLKGVDSTLKIQPAKLEDSAVYLCASSHYGGRLRSYNEQFFGPGTRLTVL.

The rearrangement links TRBV6-1 to TRBJ2-5, with 7 positions matching TRBD1. CDR1 is MNHNS, CDR2 SASEGT, per germline. The junction had 11 bases not matched to a gene; V was cut back by 4 bases and J by 3 bases. The CDR3 runs 16 residues. The CDR3 region has the DNA TGTGCCAGCAGTGCCTTCTCAGGGGGAAGGGAAGAGACCCAGTACTTC. Protein product: CASSAFSGGREETQYF.

For this clone: The sample contains more than one DNA sequence encoding this CDR3. The rearrangement uses TRBV7-9 and TRBJ2-5; a possible D gene is TRBD1 (6 bases). The CDR3 is 11 residues long. V lost 5 bases, J lost 5 bases, and 6 bases lay in between. CDR1 and CDR2 (germline): SEHNR, FQNEAQ (reference sequence). DNA for the CDR3: TGTGCCAGCAGCACAGGGGAGACCCAGTACTTC. This codes for CASSTGETQYF.

Concerning this clone itself: Other DNA sequences from this sample encode an identical CDR3 as well. The chain recombines TRBV7-9 with TRBJ1-1; a possible D gene is TRBD1 (5 bases). From germline, CDR1 is SEHNR and CDR2 FQNEAQ (reference sequence). This CDR3 region has 13 residues. V dropped 1 base and J dropped 4 bases, with 7 bases sitting between them. The DNA of the CDR3 is TGTGCCAGCAGCTTAGGGGGCGGCACTGAAGCTTTCTTT. As protein: CASSLGGGTEAFF.

The chain carries TRBV27 and TRBJ1-2, with D possibly matching TRBD1 (5 bases). V lost 5 bases to trimming and J lost 2 bases, with 12 bases between them. The V gene's germline CDR1 is MNHEY and CDR2 SMNVEV (reference sequence). CDR3 length: 14 residues. Written as DNA, the CDR3 is TGTGCCAGCAGTGGATGGGACGGGAACTATGGCTACACCTTC. Its protein product is CASSGWDGNYGYTF.

The chain has TRBV18 and TRBJ2-7, with 10 bases identical to TRBD1. J gave up 6 bases and V 3 bases, and 5 bases lay outside the gene matches. The CDR3 contains 14 residues. The germline V gene encodes CDR1 KGHSH and CDR2 LQKENI. DNA for the CDR3: TGTGCCAGCTCACCTACCGGGACAGGGGCCGAGCAGTACTTC. Its translation: CASSPTGTGAEQYF.

As for this clone: Different DNA sequences within this sample yield the same CDR3. The chain joins TRBV7-2 to TRBJ2-2; D is undetermined. The germline CDR1 and CDR2 sequences are SGHTA and FQGNSA. The CDR3 runs 14 residues. V was pared by 2 bases and J by 1 base, with 5 bases between. CDR3 in amino acids: CASSLTGNTGELFF. DNA for the CDR3: TGTGCCAGCAGCTTAACCGGGAACACCGGGGAGCTGTTTTTT.

The rearrangement uses TRBV2 and TRBJ2-2; D uncertain. This CDR3 is built from 13 residues. CDR1 and CDR2 (germline): SNHLY, FYNNEI. Trimming pared 7 bases from V and 0 bases from J, leaving 6 bases between. The CDR3 DNA reads TGTGCCAGCATGGGTCCGAACACCGGGGAGCTGTTTTTT. Translating it yields CASMGPNTGELFF.

The DNA of the CDR3 is TGTGCCAGCAACCCAGGGGGCATCTATGGCTACACCTTC. Translated, it gives CASNPGGIYGYTF. The chain employs TRBV7-9 and TRBJ1-2; 8 nucleotides agree with TRBD1. Trimming took 7 bases from V and 4 from J; bases not matched to a gene: 5. CDR3 size: 13 residues. Germline lookup yields CDR1 SEHNR and CDR2 FQNEAQ (reference sequence). Full variable domain (missing parts from reference TRBV7-9 and TRBJ1-2): DTGVSQNPRHKITKRGQNVTFRCDPISEHNRLYWYRQTLGQGPEFLTYFQNEAQLEKSRLLSDRFSAERPKGSFSTLEIQRTEQGDSAMYLCASNPGGIYGYTFGSGTRLTVV.

The chain links TRBV19 to TRBJ2-1, with TRBD1 matching over 11 bases. This CDR3 is built from 15 residues. Germline V gene sequence: CDR1 LNHDA, CDR2 SQIVND (reference sequence). The ends lost 3 bases at V and 8 bases at J; junction bases unmatched: 6. CDR3 loop: CASSILGQGGHEQFF. CDR3 coding DNA: TGTGCCAGTAGTATCTTGGGACAGGGGGGCCATGAGCAGTTCTTC.

The chain recombines TRBV5-4 with TRBJ2-3; tentatively, D is TRBD2 (6 bases). Per the germline V gene, CDR1 is SGHNT and CDR2 is YYREEE (reference sequence). V lost 4 bases and J lost 3, with 15 bases in between. This CDR3 contains 15 residues. CDR3 region: CASSQTAGGTDTQYF. The CDR3 DNA follows: TGTGCCAGCAGCCAGACAGCCGGGGGAACAGATACGCAGTATTTT.

This sequence joins TRBV5-6 and TRBJ2-2, with 9 bases identical to TRBD1. V was pared by 0 bases and J by 4 bases, with 4 bases of the junction left unmatched. The germline CDR1 and CDR2 sequences are SGHDT and YYEEEE. This CDR3 has 16 amino acids. The CDR3 nucleotides read TGTGCCAGCAGCTTGGTGGACAGGGGAGGCACCGGGGAGCTGTTTTTT. Protein product: CASSLVDRGGTGELFF. The variable domain in full, completed from reference TRBV5-6 and TRBJ2-2, reads DAGVTQSPTHLIKTRGQQVTLRCSPKSGHDTVSWYQQALGQGPQFIFQYYEEEERQRGNFPDRFSGHQFPNYSSELNVNALLLGDSALYLCASSLVDRGGTGELFFGEGSRLTVL.

The J gene is TRBJ2-2, the V gene TRBV2; possible D gene TRBD1, 5 bases. V dropped 3 bases and J dropped 0 bases, with 8 bases sitting between them. This CDR3 is 15 amino acids long. Germline V gene sequence: CDR1 SNHLY, CDR2 FYNNEI. The DNA for the CDR3 is TGTGCCAGCAGTGATCAGGGCCCGAACACCGGGGAGCTGTTTTTT. The encoded protein is CASSDQGPNTGELFF.

This chain connects TRBV14 to TRBJ1-3, with TRBD1 matching over 8 bases. Germline CDR1 SGHDN, CDR2 FVKESK. This CDR3 contains 16 residues. The junction had 5 bases not matched to a gene; V was cut back by 4 bases and J by 0 bases. CDR3 DNA: TGTGCCAGCAGCCCATCCGGGACAGGCTCTGGAAACACCATATATTTT. The encoded protein is CASSPSGTGSGNTIYF. The full variable domain, rest sourced from reference TRBV14 and TRBJ1-3, is EAGVTQFPSHSVIEKGQTVTLRCDPISGHDNLYWYRRVMGKEIKFLLHFVKESKQDESGMPNNRFLAERTGGTYSTLKVQPAELEDSGVYFCASSPSGTGSGNTIYFGEGSWLTVV.

The V gene is TRBV18, the J gene TRBJ2-7; 10 bases are shared with TRBD1. The CDR3 extends over 16 amino acids. Trimming cost V 3 bases and J 7 bases; bases outside gene matches: 12. Germline-derived CDR1 and CDR2 are KGHSH and LQKENI. The CDR3: CASSPSRQGAQLEQYF. The CDR3 DNA follows: TGTGCCAGCTCACCCTCTAGACAGGGGGCCCAACTGGAGCAGTACTTC. Based on the CDR3 plus reference TRBV18 and TRBJ2-7, the full variable domain is NAGVMQNPRHLVRRRGQEARLRCSPMKGHSHVYWYRQLPEEGLKFMVYLQKENIIDESGMPKERFSAEFPKEGPSILRIQQVVRGDSAAYFCASSPSRQGAQLEQYFGPGTRLTVT.

The chain is built from TRBV11-1 and TRBJ1-2, with unresolved D. Trimming removed 3 bases at V and 8 bases at J, with 10 bases between. The CDR3 covers 12 residues. Germline V lookup: CDR1 SGHAT, CDR2 FQDESV (reference sequence). CDR3 DNA: TGTGCCAGCAGCTTGGGTCAAGGCGGCTACACCTTC. It translates to CASSLGQGGYTF.

The rearrangement joins TRBV5-1 to TRBJ1-4, with 10 positions matching TRBD1. The CDR3 is 16 residues long. Germline trimming cut 4 bases from V and 4 bases from J; bases unmatched to any gene: 7. Germline V CDR1 and CDR2: SGHRS, YFSETQ. CDR3 DNA sequence: TGCGCCAGCAGCCTGACAGGGGGCAGGTTTAATGAAAAACTGTTTTTT. Translating gives CASSLTGGRFNEKLFF.

The chain combines TRBV5-4 with TRBJ2-3; 7 bases line up with TRBD1. V was pared by 0 bases and J by 0 bases, with 4 bases of the junction left unmatched. Germline assignment: CDR1 SGHNT and CDR2 YYREEE (reference sequence). CDR3 length: 16 amino acids. DNA for the CDR3: TGTGCCAGCAGCTTGGGGACAGGAGCTAGCACAGATACGCAGTATTTT. Protein sequence: CASSLGTGASTDTQYF.

The genes are TRBV5-1 and TRBJ2-7, with 9 bases lining up with TRBD1. The V and J ends lost 3 bases and 2 bases, in that order; junction bases with no gene match: 3. Germline V gene sequence: CDR1 SGHRS, CDR2 YFSETQ. The CDR3 sequence is 14 residues long. The CDR3, as DNA: TGCGCCAGCAGCTGGGACAGGGCGGCCTACGAGCAGTACTTC. This gives the protein CASSWDRAAYEQYF.